This T cell receptor beta chain was retrieved from a study of blood T cell repertoires in COVID-19. In the study overall: Collection of acute and convalescent COVID-19 samples took place in the United States, Italy and Spain. From T cells, B-cell-depleted T cells, or PBMCs came the material, which was cDNA or gDNA.

As originally analysed: Amplification of reference gene primers was used by the study to estimate nucleated cell counts. Sequencing used immunoSEQ multiplex PCR; TCRdb keeps in-frame clones, though not all of them. Clone size and V and J calls were adopted from that table, with D and trimming inferred from the DNA. This table has 150,000 to 200,000 clones, 78% appearing once. The CDR3 is 19 amino acids. The ends were cut back, 4 bases at V and 0 bases at J, with 19 bases in the middle. CDR1 and CDR2 (germline): SGHDN, FVKESK. This receptor was obtained from a woman at least 80 years old with acute or convalescent COVID-19. The chain recombines TRBV14 with TRBJ1-6; D might be TRBD1 (6 bases). The specimen sequenced was peripheral blood. CDR3 amino acids: CASSLKIGSRGSYNSPLHF. DNA for the CDR3: TGTGCCAGCAGCCTAAAGATAGGGTCCAGGGGCTCCTATAATTCACCCCTCCACTTT.